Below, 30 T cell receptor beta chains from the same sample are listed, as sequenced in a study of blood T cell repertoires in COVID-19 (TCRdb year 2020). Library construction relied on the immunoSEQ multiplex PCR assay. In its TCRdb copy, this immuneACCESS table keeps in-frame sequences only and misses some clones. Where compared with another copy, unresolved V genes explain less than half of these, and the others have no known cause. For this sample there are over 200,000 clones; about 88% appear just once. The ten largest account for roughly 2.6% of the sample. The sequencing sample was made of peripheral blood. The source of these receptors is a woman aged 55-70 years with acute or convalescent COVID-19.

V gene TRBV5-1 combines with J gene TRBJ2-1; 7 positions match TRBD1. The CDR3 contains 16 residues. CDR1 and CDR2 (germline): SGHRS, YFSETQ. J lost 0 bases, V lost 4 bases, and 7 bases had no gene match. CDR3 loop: CASSVGQVTSYNEQFF. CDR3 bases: TGCGCCAGCAGCGTCGGACAGGTCACCTCCTACAATGAGCAGTTCTTC. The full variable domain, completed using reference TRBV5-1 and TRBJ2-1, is KAGVTQTPRYLIKTRGQQVTLSCSPISGHRSVSWYQQTPGQGLQFLFEYFSETQRNKGNFPGRFSGRQFSNSRSEMNVSTLELGDSALYLCASSVGQVTSYNEQFFGPGTRLTVL.

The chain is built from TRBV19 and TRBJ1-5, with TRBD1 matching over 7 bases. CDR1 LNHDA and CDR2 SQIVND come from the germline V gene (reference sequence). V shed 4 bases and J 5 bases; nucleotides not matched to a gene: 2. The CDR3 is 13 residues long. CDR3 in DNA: TGTGCCAGTAGTAGGACAGGAGATCAGCCCCAGCATTTT. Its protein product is CASSRTGDQPQHF.

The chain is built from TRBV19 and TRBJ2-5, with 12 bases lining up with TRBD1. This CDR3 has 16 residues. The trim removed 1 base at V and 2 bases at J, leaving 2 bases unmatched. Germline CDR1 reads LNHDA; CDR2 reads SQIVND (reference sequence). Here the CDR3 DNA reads TGTGCCAGTAGTATAGTGGGACAGGGGGCTCAAGAGACCCAGTACTTC. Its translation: CASSIVGQGAQETQYF.

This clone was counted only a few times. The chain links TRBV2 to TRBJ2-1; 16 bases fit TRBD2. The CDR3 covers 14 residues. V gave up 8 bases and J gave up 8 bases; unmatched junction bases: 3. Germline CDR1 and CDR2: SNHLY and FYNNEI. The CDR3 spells CASLGLAGGDEQFF. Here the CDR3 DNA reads TGTGCCAGCTTGGGACTAGCGGGGGGGGATGAGCAGTTCTTC.

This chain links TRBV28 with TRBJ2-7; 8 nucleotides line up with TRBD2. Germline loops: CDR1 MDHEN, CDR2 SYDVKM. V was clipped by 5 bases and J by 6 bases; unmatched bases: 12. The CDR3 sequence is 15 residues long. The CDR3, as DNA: TGTGCCAGCAGTCCCCAGTCGGGACTAGTACGCGAGCAGTACTTC. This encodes CASSPQSGLVREQYF.

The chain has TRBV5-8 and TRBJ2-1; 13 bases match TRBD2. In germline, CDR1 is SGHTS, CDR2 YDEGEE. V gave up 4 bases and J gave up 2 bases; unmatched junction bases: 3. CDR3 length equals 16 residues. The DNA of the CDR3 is TGTGCCAGCAGCCCCGGGACTAGCGGGACCTACAATGAGCAGTTCTTC. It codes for CASSPGTSGTYNEQFF.

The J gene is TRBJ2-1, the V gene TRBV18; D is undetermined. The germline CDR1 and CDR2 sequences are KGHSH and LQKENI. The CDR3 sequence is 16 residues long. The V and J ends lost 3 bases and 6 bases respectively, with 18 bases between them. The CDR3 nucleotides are TGTGCCAGCTCACCCGCTAGAACGGCCCTGGGCAATGAGCAGTTCTTC. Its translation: CASSPARTALGNEQFF.

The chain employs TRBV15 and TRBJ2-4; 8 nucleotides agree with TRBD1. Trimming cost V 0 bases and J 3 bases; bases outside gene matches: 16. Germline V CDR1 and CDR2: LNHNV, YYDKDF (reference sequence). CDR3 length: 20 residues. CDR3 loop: CATSREVSLQGVGGKNIQYF. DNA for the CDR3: TGTGCCACCAGCAGAGAGGTCTCATTACAGGGGGTTGGCGGCAAAAACATTCAGTACTTC.

CDR3 in DNA: TGTGCCAGCAGTTTTTTCTCGCGGGAGAGCTCCTACGAGCAGTACTTC. Its translation: CASSFFSRESSYEQYF. This rearrangement joins TRBV28 to TRBJ2-7; 7 bases fit TRBD2. The junction had 8 bases not matched to a gene; V was cut back by 3 bases and J by 0 bases. This CDR3 is built from 16 residues. The germline CDR1 and CDR2 sequences are MDHEN and SYDVKM.

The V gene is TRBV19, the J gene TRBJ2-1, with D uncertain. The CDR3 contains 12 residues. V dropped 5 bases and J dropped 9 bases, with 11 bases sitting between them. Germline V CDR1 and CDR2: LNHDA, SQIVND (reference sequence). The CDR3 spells CASSVSRGEQFF. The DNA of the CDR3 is TGTGCCAGTAGTGTTTCCCGAGGTGAGCAGTTCTTC. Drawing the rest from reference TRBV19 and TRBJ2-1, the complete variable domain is DGGITQSPKYLFRKEGQNVTLSCEQNLNHDAMYWYRQDPGQGLRLIYYSQIVNDFQKGDIAEGYSVSREKKESFPLTVTSAQKNPTAFYLCASSVSRGEQFFGPGTRLTVL.

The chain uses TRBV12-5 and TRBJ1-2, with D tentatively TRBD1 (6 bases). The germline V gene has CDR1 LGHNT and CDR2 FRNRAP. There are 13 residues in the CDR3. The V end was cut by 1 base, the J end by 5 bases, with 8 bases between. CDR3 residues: CASGLGQGYGYTF. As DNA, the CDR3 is TGTGCTAGTGGTTTGGGCCAGGGGTATGGCTACACCTTC.

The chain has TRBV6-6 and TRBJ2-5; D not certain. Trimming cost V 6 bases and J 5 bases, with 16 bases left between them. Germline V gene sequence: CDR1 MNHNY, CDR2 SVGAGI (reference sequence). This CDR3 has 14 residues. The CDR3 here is CASRHIPGGETQYF. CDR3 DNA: TGTGCCAGCAGACATATCCCGGGTGGGGAGACCCAGTACTTC.

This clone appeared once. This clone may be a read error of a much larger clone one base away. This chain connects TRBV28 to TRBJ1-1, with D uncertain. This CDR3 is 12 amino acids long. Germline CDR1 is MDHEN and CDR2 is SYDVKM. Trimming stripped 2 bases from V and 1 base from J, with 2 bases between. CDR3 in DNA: TGTGCCAGCAGTTTACAGAACACTGAAGCTTTCTTT. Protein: CASSLQNTEAFF.

For the CDR3, the DNA is TGCGCCAGCAGCTTGGTTGCGGGGGGCCGGGGGTACGAGCAGTACTTC. It yields the protein CASSLVAGGRGYEQYF. V is TRBV5-1 and J is TRBJ2-7; 8 bases match TRBD2. The CDR3 contains 16 residues. V shed 0 bases, J shed 4 bases, and the junction held 9 bases outside the gene matches. CDR1 and CDR2 from the germline V gene are SGHRS and YFSETQ.

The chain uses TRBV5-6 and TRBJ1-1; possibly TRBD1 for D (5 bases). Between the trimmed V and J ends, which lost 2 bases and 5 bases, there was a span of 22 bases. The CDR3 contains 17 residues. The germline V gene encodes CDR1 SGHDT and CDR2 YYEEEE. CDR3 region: CASSFRPGTYRGTEAFF. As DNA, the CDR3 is TGTGCCAGCAGCTTCCGTCCCGGGACTTACCGAGGGACTGAAGCTTTCTTT.

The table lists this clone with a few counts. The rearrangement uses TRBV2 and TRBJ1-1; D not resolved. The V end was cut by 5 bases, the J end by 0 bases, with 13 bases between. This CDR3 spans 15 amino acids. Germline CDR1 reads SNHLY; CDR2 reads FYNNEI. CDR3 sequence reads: CASSPGRLVNTEAFF. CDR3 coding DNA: TGTGCCAGCAGTCCCGGCAGGCTGGTGAACACTGAAGCTTTCTTT.

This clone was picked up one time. The CDR3 DNA is TGTGCCAGCAGCGTAACAGGGGGCCCTAATACGCAGTATTTT. It codes for CASSVTGGPNTQYF. The chain links TRBV9 to TRBJ2-3; TRBD1 matches 9 bases. J lost 7 bases, V lost 1 base, and 4 bases had no gene match. There are 14 residues in the CDR3. The germline V gene has CDR1 SGDLS and CDR2 YYNGEE. The full variable domain, in which reference TRBV9 and TRBJ2-3 provide the parts outside the CDR3, is DSGVTQTPKHLITATGQRVTLRCSPRSGDLSVYWYQQSLDQGLQFLIQYYNGEERAKGNILERFSAQQFPDLHSELNLSSLELGDSALYFCASSVTGGPNTQYFGPGTRLTVL.

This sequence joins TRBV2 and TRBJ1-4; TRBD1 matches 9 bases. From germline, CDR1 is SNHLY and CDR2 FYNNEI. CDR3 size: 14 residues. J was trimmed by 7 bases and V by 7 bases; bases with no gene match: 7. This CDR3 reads CASNLGQGGEKLFF. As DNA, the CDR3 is TGTGCCAGCAACCTGGGACAGGGTGGTGAAAAACTGTTTTTT.

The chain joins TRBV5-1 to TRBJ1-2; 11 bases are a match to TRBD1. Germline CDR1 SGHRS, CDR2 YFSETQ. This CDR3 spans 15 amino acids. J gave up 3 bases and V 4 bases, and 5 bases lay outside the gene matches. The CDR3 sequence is CASSAGTGGYYGYTF. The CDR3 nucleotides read TGCGCCAGCAGCGCCGGGACAGGGGGATACTATGGCTACACCTTC.

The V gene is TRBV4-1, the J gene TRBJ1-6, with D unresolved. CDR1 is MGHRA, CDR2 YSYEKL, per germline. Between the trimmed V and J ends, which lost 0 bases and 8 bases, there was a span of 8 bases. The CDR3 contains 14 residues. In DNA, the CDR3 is TGCGCCAGCAGCCAAGATATAGCTGATTCACCCCTCCACTTT. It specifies CASSQDIADSPLHF.

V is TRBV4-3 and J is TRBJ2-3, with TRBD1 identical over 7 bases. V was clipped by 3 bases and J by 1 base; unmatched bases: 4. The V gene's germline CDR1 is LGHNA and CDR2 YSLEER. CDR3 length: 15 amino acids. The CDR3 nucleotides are TGCGCCAGCAGCCAGGACAGGCACGGCACAGATACGCAGTATTTT. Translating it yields CASSQDRHGTDTQYF.

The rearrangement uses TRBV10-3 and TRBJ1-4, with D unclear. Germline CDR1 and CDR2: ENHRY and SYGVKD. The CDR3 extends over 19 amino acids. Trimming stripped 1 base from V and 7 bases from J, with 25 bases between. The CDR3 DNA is TGTGCCATCAGTGAGTTCGGAACCCCAGCCCCCCAACTAGTTGAAAAACTGTTTTTT. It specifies CAISEFGTPAPQLVEKLFF.

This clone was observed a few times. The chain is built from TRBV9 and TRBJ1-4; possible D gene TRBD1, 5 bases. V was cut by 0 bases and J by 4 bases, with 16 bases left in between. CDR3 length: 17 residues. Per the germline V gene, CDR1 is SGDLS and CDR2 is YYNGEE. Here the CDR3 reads CASSVGGGAQGNEKLFF. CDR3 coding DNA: TGTGCCAGCAGCGTAGGGGGAGGGGCGCAAGGTAATGAAAAACTGTTTTTT.

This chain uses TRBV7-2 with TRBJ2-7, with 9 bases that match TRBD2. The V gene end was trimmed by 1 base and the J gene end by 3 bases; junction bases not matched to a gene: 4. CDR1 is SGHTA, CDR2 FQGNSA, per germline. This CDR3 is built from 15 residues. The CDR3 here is CASSLGASGVYEQYF. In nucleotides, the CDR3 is TGTGCCAGCAGCTTAGGGGCTAGCGGGGTCTACGAGCAGTACTTC. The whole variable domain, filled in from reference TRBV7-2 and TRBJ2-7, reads GAGVSQSPSNKVTEKGKDVELRCDPISGHTALYWYRQSLGQGLEFLIYFQGNSAPDKSGLPSDRFSAERTGGSVSTLTIQRTQQEDSAVYLCASSLGASGVYEQYFGPGTRLTVT.

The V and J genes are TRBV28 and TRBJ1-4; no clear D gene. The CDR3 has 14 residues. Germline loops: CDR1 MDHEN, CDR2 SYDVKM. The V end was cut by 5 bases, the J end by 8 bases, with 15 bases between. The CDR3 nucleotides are TGTGCCAGCAGTCGACTTAACGGAGGCGAAAAACTGTTTTTT. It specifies CASSRLNGGEKLFF.

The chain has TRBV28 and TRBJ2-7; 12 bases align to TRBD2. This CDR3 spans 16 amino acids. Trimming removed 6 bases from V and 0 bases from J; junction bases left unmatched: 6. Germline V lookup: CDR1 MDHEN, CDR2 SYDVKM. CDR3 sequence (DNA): TGTGCCAGCAGGAAAGGGACTAGCGGGTCCTCCTACGAGCAGTACTTC. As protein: CASRKGTSGSSYEQYF.

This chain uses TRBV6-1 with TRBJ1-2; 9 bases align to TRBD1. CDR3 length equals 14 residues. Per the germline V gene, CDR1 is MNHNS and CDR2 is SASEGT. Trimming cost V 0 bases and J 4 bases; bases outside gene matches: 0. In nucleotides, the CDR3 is TGTGCCAGCAGTGAAGCGGGACAGGGCTATGGCTACACCTTC. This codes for CASSEAGQGYGYTF.

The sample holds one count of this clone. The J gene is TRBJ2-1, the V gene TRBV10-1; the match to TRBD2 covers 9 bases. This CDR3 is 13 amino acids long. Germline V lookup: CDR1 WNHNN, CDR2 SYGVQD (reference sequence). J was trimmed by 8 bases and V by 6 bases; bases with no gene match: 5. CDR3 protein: CASRASGAHEQFF. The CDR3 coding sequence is TGCGCCAGCAGGGCTAGCGGGGCCCATGAGCAGTTCTTC.

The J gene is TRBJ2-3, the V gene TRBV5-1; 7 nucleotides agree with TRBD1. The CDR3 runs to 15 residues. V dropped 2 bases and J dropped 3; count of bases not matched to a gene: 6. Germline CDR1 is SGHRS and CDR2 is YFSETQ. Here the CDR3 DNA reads TGCGCCAGCAGCTTTGAGGGGGCGAAAACAGATACGCAGTATTTT. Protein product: CASSFEGAKTDTQYF.

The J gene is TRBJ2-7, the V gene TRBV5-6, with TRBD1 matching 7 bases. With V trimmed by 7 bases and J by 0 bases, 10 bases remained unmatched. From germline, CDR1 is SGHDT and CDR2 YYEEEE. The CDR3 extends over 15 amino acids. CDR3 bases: TGTGCCAGCTCAACGACCGGGACAGCCTCCTACGAGCAGTACTTC. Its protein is CASSTTGTASYEQYF.